These T cell receptor beta chains were read from a single sample in a study of radiotherapy plus CTLA-4 blockade in lung cancer. Clones were read by immunoSEQ multiplex PCR, and TCRdb kept only the in-frame ones, dropping some. Of under 65,000 clones in the sample, about 77% are singletons; the top ten hold about 2.5%. Here the sequenced sample was peripheral blood, taken from a patient treated with radiotherapy plus ipilimumab. Every receptor here comes from a human donor with non-small cell lung cancer whose response to radiotherapy plus ipilimumab could not be evaluated. Both conserved end residues are part of each CDR3. Each record gives: J gene, D gene, clone size, V gene, CDR3 protein, CDR3 DNA. D genes are given only for firm matches. The size field is filled for only some rows; it gives once, few, many or a size class.

j_gene: TRBJ1-2
d_gene: -
abundance: -
v_gene: TRBV28
CDR3aa: CASSLTATF
CDR3nt: TGTGCCAGCAGTTTGACAGCCACCTTC

j_gene: TRBJ2-1
d_gene: TRBD2
abundance: once
v_gene: TRBV28
CDR3aa: CASSPRGSGSKEQFF
CDR3nt: TGTGCCAGCAGTCCCCGGGGTAGCGGGAGTAAAGAGCAGTTCTTC

j_gene: TRBJ1-1
d_gene: -
abundance: -
v_gene: TRBV9
CDR3aa: CASSVTPQGGSAEAFF
CDR3nt: TGTGCCAGCAGCGTAACGCCCCAGGGAGGATCCGCTGAAGCTTTCTTT

j_gene: TRBJ1-2
d_gene: -
abundance: -
v_gene: TRBV6-1
CDR3aa: CASSELTEGGYTF
CDR3nt: TGTGCCAGCAGTGAACTGACGGAGGGGGGCTACACCTTC

j_gene: TRBJ1-2
d_gene: TRBD1
abundance: -
v_gene: TRBV4-1
CDR3aa: CASSPRTGGNYGYTF
CDR3nt: TGCGCCAGCAGCCCAAGGACAGGTGGGAACTATGGCTACACCTTC

j_gene: TRBJ1-2
d_gene: -
abundance: -
v_gene: TRBV11-3
CDR3aa: CASSLNILRDTQDNNYGYTF
CDR3nt: TGTGCCAGCAGCCTAAATATCCTCCGGGACACACAGGACAATAACTATGGCTACACCTTC

j_gene: TRBJ1-2
d_gene: -
abundance: few
v_gene: TRBV2
CDR3aa: CASSAEQSFYGYTF
CDR3nt: TGTGCCAGCAGTGCAGAACAGTCGTTTTATGGCTACACCTTC

j_gene: TRBJ2-7
d_gene: -
abundance: -
v_gene: TRBV19
CDR3aa: CASSRLRDTTYEQYF
CDR3nt: TGTGCCAGCTCCAGACTACGGGACACCACCTACGAGCAGTACTTC

j_gene: TRBJ1-3
d_gene: -
abundance: -
v_gene: TRBV5-1
CDR3aa: CASSSYGVQARPTIYF
CDR3nt: TGCGCCAGCAGCTCGTATGGGGTACAGGCCAGGCCCACCATATATTTT

j_gene: TRBJ1-2
d_gene: -
abundance: -
v_gene: TRBV5-1
CDR3aa: CASSAEGSGGYTF
CDR3nt: TGCGCCAGCAGCGCCGAGGGTAGTGGTGGCTACACCTTC

j_gene: TRBJ2-7
d_gene: -
abundance: -
v_gene: TRBV28
CDR3aa: CASSLRPGEQYF
CDR3nt: TGTGCCAGCAGTTTACGCCCCGGGGAGCAGTACTTC

j_gene: TRBJ1-6
d_gene: -
abundance: -
v_gene: TRBV27
CDR3aa: CASSITREASSPLHF
CDR3nt: TGTGCCAGCAGTATAACAAGGGAGGCAAGTTCACCCCTCCACTTT

j_gene: TRBJ2-1
d_gene: TRBD1
abundance: -
v_gene: TRBV19
CDR3aa: CASSPMGQIIYNEQFF
CDR3nt: TGTGCCAGTAGCCCCATGGGACAGATTATCTACAATGAGCAGTTCTTC

j_gene: TRBJ2-3
d_gene: TRBD1
abundance: -
v_gene: TRBV2
CDR3aa: CASKGQGANTDTQYF
CDR3nt: TGTGCCAGCAAGGGACAGGGGGCGAACACAGATACGCAGTATTTT